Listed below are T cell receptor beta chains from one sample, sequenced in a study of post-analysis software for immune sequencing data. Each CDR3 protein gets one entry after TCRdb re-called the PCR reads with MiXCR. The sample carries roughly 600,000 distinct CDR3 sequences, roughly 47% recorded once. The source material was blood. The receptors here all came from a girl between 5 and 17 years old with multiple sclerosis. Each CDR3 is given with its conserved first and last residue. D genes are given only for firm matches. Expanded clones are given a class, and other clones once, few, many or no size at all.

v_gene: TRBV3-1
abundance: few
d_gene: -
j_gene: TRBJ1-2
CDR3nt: TGTGCCAGCAGCCAAGAAGCGGTACGAGACTATGGCTACACCTTC
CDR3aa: CASSQEAVRDYGYTF

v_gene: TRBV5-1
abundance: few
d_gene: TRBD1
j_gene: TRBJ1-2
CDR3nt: TGCGCCAGCAGCTTGTCAACAGGGGGTTATGGCTACACCTTC
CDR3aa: CASSLSTGGYGYTF

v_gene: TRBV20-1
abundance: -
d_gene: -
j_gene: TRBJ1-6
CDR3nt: TGCAGTGCTAGATCGGAGTATAATTCACCCCTCCACTTT
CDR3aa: CSARSEYNSPLHF

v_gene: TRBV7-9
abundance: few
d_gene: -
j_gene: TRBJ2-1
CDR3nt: TGTGCCAGCAGCTTAGACTTACGGGACAATGAGCAGTTCTTC
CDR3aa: CASSLDLRDNEQFF

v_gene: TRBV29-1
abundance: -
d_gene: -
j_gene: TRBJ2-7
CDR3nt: TGCAGGAGGGCAGGGGAGGCCTACGAGCAGTACTTC
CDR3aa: CRRAGEAYEQYF

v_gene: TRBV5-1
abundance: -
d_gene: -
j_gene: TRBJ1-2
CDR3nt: TGCGCCAGCAGCGGGGAGGCGGATTACTATGGCTACACCTTC
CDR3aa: CASSGEADYYGYTF

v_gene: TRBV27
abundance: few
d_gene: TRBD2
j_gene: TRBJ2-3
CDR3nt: TGTGCCAGCAGTCCTAGCGGGGGGGCCCCCGATACGCAGTATTTT
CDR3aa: CASSPSGGAPDTQYF

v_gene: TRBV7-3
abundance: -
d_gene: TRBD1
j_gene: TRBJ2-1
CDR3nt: TGTGCCAGCAGCGTAGACAGGGGCGGCTACAATGAGCAGTTCTTC
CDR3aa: CASSVDRGGYNEQFF

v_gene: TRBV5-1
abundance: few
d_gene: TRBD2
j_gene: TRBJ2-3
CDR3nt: TGCGCCAGCAGCTTGAAACTAGCGGGGTCAGATACGCAGTATTTT
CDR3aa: CASSLKLAGSDTQYF

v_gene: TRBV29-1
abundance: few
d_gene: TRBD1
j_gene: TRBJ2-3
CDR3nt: TGCAGCGTGAACCGGGACAGCTATCCGACAGATACGCAGTATTTT
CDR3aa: CSVNRDSYPTDTQYF

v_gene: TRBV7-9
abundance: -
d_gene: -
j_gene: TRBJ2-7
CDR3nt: TGTGCCAGCAGCCGAACCATGCGCGAGCAGTACTTC
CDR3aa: CASSRTMREQYF

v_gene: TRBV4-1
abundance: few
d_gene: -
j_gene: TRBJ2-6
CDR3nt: TGCGCCAGCAGCCAAGGACGTCTGGGACGACGTCTATCCGGGGCCAACGTCCTGACTTTC
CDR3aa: CASSQGRLGRRLSGANVLTF

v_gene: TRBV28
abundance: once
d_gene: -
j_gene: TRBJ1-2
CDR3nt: TGTGCCAGCAGTCCACCGCGGGGAGTCGGGGGCACCTTC
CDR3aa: CASSPPRGVGGTF

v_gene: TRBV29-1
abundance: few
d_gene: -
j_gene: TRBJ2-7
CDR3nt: TGCAGCGTATCCGCCGGACAGATAGCTTACGAGCAGTACTTC
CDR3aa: CSVSAGQIAYEQYF

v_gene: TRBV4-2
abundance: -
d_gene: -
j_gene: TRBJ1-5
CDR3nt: TGTGCCAGCGGCCAAGATGCGGGGACCAATCAGCCCCAGCATTTT
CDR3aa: CASGQDAGTNQPQHF

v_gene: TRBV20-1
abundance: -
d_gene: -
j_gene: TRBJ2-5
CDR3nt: TGCAGTGCTAGTCCAACGGGCCAAGAGACCCAGTACTTC
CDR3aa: CSASPTGQETQYF

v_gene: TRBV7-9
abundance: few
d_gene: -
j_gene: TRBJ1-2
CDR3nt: TGTGCCAGCAGCTCCCCCCGTTTCCTCGATCCGGACGGCTACACCTTC
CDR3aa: CASSSPRFLDPDGYTF